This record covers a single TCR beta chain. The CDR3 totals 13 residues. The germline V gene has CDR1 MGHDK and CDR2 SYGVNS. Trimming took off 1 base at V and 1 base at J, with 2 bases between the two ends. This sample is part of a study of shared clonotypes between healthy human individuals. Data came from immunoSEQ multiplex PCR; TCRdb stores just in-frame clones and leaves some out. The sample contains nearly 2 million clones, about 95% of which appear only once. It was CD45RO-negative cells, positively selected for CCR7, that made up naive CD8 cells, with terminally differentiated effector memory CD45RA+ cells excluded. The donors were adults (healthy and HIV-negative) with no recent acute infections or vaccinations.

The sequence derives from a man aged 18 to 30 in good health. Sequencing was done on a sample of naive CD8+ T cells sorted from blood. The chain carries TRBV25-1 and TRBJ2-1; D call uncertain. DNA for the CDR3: TGTGCCAGCAGTGAATTATCCTACAATGAGCAGTTCTTC. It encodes CASSELSYNEQFF.